Sequencing of this T cell receptor beta chain was carried out in a study of blood T cells in healthy people across ages. This clonotype was detected only a few times. What it binds is unknown. A junction boundary mismatches the germline segment, possibly from a read error. Study-wide results and caveats: CMV status of donors was unknown, possibly confounding expanded clonotype changes.

The use of a sample-barcoded 5' primer and a J-beta primer mix characterized a second PCR of roughly 6 to 11 cycles. Every single cDNA molecule received a tag from a template-switch adaptor with 12 random nucleotides. TCRdb re-called the 5' RACE reads with MiXCR, one entry per CDR3 protein. The sample consists of some 750,000 distinct CDR3 sequences, 20% to 25% of them appearing once. CDR3 size: 15 residues. The germline CDR1 and CDR2 sequences are KGHSH and LQKENI. The TCR was taken from a man aged 70-80 years in good health. What was sequenced was blood. The rearrangement joins TRBV18 to TRBJ1-1, with D perhaps matching TRBD1 (5 bases). Here the CDR3 reads CACSPLGQGDTEAFF. The CDR3 DNA sequence: TGTGCCTGCTCACCACTGGGGCAGGGTGACACTGAAGCTTTCTTT.